The 4 T cell receptor beta chains below all came from one sample that was sequenced in a study of T cells in Graves' hyperthyroidism and ophthalmopathy. TCR beta CDR3 regions were amplified from RNA. First-round RT-PCR with HTBI primers amplified the TCR CDR3 region. TCRdb reanalysed the multiplex PCR reads using MiXCR and keeps one entry per CDR3 protein. The table lists roughly 380,000 distinct CDR3 sequences, about 14% of them singletons, with approximately 11% in the top ten. Sequencing was done on a sample of blood. The origin of the receptors is an older woman with Graves' hyperthyroidism.

This rearrangement joins TRBV7-9 to TRBJ1-2; D is unclear. Germline V gives CDR1 SEHNR, CDR2 FQNEAQ (reference sequence). CDR3 length equals 15 residues. V was cut by 5 bases and J by 7 bases, with 20 bases left in between. The CDR3 spells CASSPRYTYSGGYTF. The CDR3, as DNA: TGTGCCAGCAGCCCTCGTTACACGTATTCGGGTGGCTACACCTTC.

This clonotype came up many times. The CDR3 protein is CATSDPQTGWDNQPQHF. CDR3 coding DNA: TGTGCCACCAGTGATCCCCAGACAGGGTGGGACAATCAGCCCCAGCATTTT. The chain combines TRBV24-1 with TRBJ1-5, with TRBD1 matching over 7 bases. CDR1 KGHDR and CDR2 SFDVKD come from the germline V gene. CDR3 size: 17 residues. The V gene end was trimmed by 3 bases and the J gene end by 3 bases; junction bases not matched to a gene: 10.

In this sample, this clonotype turned up many times. CDR3 DNA sequence: TGTGCCAGCAGCCCGGAGGAGCTAGCGGGAGGCTACGAGCAGTACTTC. Encoded protein: CASSPEELAGGYEQYF. The chain couples TRBV3-1 to TRBJ2-7; 11 bases map to TRBD2. V trimming: 4 bases; J trimming: 3 bases; junction bases outside the gene matches: 8. The CDR3 is 16 amino acids. The V gene's germline CDR1 is LGHDT and CDR2 YNNKEL (reference sequence).

As to this clonotype: A read error may explain this, as a much larger clone is one base away. J is TRBJ2-3 and V is TRBV7-8; D is uncertain. The V gene lost 0 bases and the J gene lost 3 bases, with 10 bases spanning the gap. Germline lookup yields CDR1 SGHVS and CDR2 FQNEAQ. This CDR3 is 15 amino acids long. For the CDR3, the DNA is TGTGCCAGCAGCTTAGCGGGATGCGTTACAGATACGCAGTATTTT. As protein: CASSLAGCVTDTQYF.